One and the same sample provided the 10 T cell receptor beta chains below, sequenced in a study of T-cell reconstitution after alpha-beta-depleted transplantation in children. Unique molecular identifiers were built into the TCRbeta library. TCRdb used MiXCR to reprocess the PCR reads, holding one entry per CDR3 protein. The profile shows fewer than 750,000 distinct CDR3 sequences, about 23% of them singletons. The sequenced sample was PBMCs, mostly from graft donor cells, obtained 360 days after TCRalphabeta/CD19-depleted stem cell transplant. The receptors originated from a boy in the first two years of life who had a stem cell transplant for acute myeloid leukemia, so the T cells may come from the graft donor.

This clonotype was seen ten or more times. J is TRBJ1-2 and V is TRBV12-3 or TRBV12-4, with TRBD1 matching 7 bases. The CDR3 consists of 16 residues. V lost 1 base and J lost 3; bases outside the gene matches: 8. For the CDR3, the DNA is TGTGCCAGCAGTTTAGAAGGGGGCCTAAGACACTATGGCTACACCTTC. It encodes CASSLEGGLRHYGYTF.

This rearrangement joins TRBV29-1 to TRBJ2-2, with TRBD1 matching over 9 bases. CDR1 and CDR2 (germline): SQVTM, ANQGSEA. CDR3 size: 17 residues. Trimming took 4 bases from V and 5 from J; bases not matched to a gene: 14. CDR3 bases: TGCAGCGTTGGTATGGGGACAGGGAGTCCTCTTACCGGGGAGCTGTTTTTT. Amino acids: CSVGMGTGSPLTGELFF.

This chain uses TRBV6-5 with TRBJ1-6; D gene uncertain. Germline CDR1 is MNHEY and CDR2 is SVGAGI. There are 17 residues in the CDR3. Trimming shortened V by 2 bases and J by 10 bases, and 21 bases separated the two germline ends. The CDR3 DNA is TGTGCCAGCAGTTACCAGCCCCGCGGGCCATCACGATCACCCCTCCACTTT. This gives the protein CASSYQPRGPSRSPLHF.

This clonotype was recorded at least ten times. V usage is TRBV6-5 and J usage is TRBJ2-5; the D gene could be TRBD1 or TRBD2 (5 bases each). This CDR3 has 14 residues. The germline gives CDR1 MNHEY, CDR2 SVGAGI. Trimming took 2 bases from V and 5 from J, leaving 12 bases between them. The CDR3 loop is CASSYTGLEETQYF. As DNA, the CDR3 is TGTGCCAGCAGTTACACGGGGCTGGAGGAGACCCAGTACTTC.

The CDR3 sequence is CASSLILRGSTDTQYF. Here the CDR3 DNA reads TGCGCCAGCAGCTTGATTCTCCGTGGAAGCACAGATACGCAGTATTTT. The rearrangement joins TRBV5-1 to TRBJ2-3; D not certain. The germline V and J ends were trimmed by 1 base and 0 bases, with 12 bases remaining between them. The CDR3 extends over 16 amino acids. Looked up from germline, CDR1 is SGHRS and CDR2 is YFSETQ.

This clonotype was seen a few times. CDR3 in amino acids: CASCGGGYEQYF. CDR3 coding DNA: TGTGCCAGCTGTGGTGGGGGCTACGAGCAGTACTTC. This sequence joins TRBV12-3 or TRBV12-4 and TRBJ2-7; the D gene could be TRBD1 or TRBD2 (5 bases each). Trimming shortened V by 8 bases and J by 3 bases, and 11 bases separated the two germline ends. The CDR3 loop spans 12 amino acids.

This clonotype was seen at least ten times. The junction departs from the called germline gene at one end, perhaps through a read error. The chain employs TRBV12-5 and TRBJ1-1; D gene ambiguous. The germline gives CDR1 LGHNT, CDR2 FRNRAP. The CDR3 consists of 12 residues. CDR3 bases: TGTGCTAGTGGTTTGGCGTGGGCTGAGGCTTTCTTT. This encodes CASGLAWAEAFF.

There are a few counts of this clonotype. In DNA form, the CDR3 reads TGCAGTGCTTCACCGGGCCAGGAAGAAAAACTGTTTTTT. Translated, it gives CSASPGQEEKLFF. The rearrangement uses TRBV20-1 and TRBJ1-4, with unresolved D. The length of the CDR3 is 13 residues. Between the trimmed V and J ends, which lost 5 bases and 8 bases, there was a span of 15 bases. Looked up from germline, CDR1 is DFQATT and CDR2 is SNEGSKA (reference sequence).

This rearrangement joins TRBV11-2 to TRBJ2-7, with 9 positions matching TRBD1. V shed 5 bases, J shed 6 bases, and the junction held 17 bases outside the gene matches. This CDR3 contains 17 residues. Per germline, CDR1 SGHAT and CDR2 FQNNGV. CDR3 protein: CASSVRLSRQGESEQYF. CDR3 nucleotide sequence: TGTGCCAGCAGCGTTAGACTTAGTCGACAGGGGGAATCCGAGCAGTACTTC.

J is TRBJ2-7 and V is TRBV10-3; the match to TRBD1 covers 7 bases. The CDR3 totals 16 residues. With V trimmed by 4 bases and J by 2 bases, 11 bases remained unmatched. Germline assignment: CDR1 ENHRY and CDR2 SYGVKD. The CDR3 spells CAISVTRDSGTYEQYF. The CDR3 coding sequence is TGTGCCATCAGTGTCACCCGGGACAGTGGTACCTACGAGCAGTACTTC.